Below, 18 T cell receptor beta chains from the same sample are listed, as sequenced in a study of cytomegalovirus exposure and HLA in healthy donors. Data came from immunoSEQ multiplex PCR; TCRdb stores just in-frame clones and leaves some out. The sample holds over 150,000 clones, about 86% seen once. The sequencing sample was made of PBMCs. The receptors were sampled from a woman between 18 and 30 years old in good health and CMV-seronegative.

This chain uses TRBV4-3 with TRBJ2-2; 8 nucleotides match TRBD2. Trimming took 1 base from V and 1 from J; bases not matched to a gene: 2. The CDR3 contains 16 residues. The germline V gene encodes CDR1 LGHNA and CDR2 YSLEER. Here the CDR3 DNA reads TGCGCCAGCAGCCAAGGGACTAGCAGGAACACCGGGGAGCTGTTTTTT. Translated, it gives CASSQGTSRNTGELFF.

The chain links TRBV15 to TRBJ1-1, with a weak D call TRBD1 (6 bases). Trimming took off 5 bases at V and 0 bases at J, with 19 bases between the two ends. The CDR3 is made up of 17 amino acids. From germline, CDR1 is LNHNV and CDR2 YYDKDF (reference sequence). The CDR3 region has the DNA TGTGCCACCAGCCCAGCTCGGGGGGCTCCTATGAACACTGAAGCTTTCTTT. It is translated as CATSPARGAPMNTEAFF.

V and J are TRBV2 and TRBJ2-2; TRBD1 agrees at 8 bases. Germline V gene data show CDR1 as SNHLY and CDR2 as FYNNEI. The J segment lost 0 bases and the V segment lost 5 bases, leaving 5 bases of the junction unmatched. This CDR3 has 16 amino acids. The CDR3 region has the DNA TGTGCCAGCAGTACAGCAGGGGGCGCGAACACCGGGGAGCTGTTTTTT. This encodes CASSTAGGANTGELFF. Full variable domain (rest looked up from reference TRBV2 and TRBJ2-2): EPEVTQTPSHQVTQMGQEVILRCVPISNHLYFYWYRQILGQKVEFLVSFYNNEISEKSEIFDDQFSVERPDGSNFTLKIRSTKLEDSAMYFCASSTAGGANTGELFFGEGSRLTVL.

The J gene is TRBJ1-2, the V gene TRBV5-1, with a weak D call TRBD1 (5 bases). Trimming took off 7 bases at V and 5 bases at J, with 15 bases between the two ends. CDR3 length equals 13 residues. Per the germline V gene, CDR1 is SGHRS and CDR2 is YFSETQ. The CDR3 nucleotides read TGCGCCAGCTCCACGACAGCACCATATGGCTACACCTTC. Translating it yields CASSTTAPYGYTF.

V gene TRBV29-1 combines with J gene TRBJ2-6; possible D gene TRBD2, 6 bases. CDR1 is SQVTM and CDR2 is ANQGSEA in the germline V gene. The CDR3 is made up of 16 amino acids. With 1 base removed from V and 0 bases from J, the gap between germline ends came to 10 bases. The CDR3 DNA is TGCAGCGTTGAAGGATTCGGGAGCTCTGGGGCCAACGTCCTGACTTTC. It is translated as CSVEGFGSSGANVLTF. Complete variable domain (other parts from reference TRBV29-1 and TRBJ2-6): SAVISQKPSRDICQRGTSLTIQCQVDSQVTMMFWYRQQPGQSLTLIATANQGSEATYESGFVIDKFPISRPNLTFSTLTVSNMSPEDSSIYLCSVEGFGSSGANVLTFGAGSRLTVL.

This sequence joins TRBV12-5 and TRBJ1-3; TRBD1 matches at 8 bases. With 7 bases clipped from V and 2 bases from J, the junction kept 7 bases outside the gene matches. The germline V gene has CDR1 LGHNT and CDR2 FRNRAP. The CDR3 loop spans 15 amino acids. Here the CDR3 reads CASDDRGSAGNTIYF. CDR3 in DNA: TGTGCTAGTGACGACAGGGGTTCCGCTGGAAACACCATATATTTT.

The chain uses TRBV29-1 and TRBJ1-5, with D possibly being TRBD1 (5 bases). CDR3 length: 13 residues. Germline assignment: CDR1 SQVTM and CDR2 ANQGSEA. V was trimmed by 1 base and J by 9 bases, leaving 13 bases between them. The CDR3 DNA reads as TGCAGCGTTGAAGGGCAGGGTTATGGGCCCCAGCATTTT. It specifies CSVEGQGYGPQHF.

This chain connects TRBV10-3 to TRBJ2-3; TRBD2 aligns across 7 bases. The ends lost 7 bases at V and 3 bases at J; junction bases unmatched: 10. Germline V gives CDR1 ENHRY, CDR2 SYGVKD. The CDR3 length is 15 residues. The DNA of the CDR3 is TGTGCCATCAATAACGGCGGGGGAAGAACAGATACGCAGTATTTT. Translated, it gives CAINNGGGRTDTQYF.

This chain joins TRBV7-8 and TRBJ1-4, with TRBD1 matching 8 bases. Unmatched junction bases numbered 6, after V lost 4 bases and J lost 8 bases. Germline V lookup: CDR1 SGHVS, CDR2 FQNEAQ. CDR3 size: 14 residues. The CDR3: CASSSRTGREKLFF. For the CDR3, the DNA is TGTGCCAGCAGCTCGCGGACAGGGAGAGAAAAACTGTTTTTT. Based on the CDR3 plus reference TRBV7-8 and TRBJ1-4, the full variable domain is GAGVSQSPRYKVAKRGQDVALRCDPISGHVSLFWYQQALGQGPEFLTYFQNEAQLDKSGLPSDRFFAERPEGSVSTLKIQRTQQEDSAVYLCASSSRTGREKLFFGSGTQLSVL.

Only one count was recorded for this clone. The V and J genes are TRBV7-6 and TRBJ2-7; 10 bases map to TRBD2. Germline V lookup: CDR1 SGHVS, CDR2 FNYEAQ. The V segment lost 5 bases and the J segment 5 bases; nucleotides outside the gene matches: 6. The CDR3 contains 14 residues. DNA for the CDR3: TGTGCCAGCAGCCCAGCGGGAGGGCCAGACGAGCAGTACTTC. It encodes CASSPAGGPDEQYF.

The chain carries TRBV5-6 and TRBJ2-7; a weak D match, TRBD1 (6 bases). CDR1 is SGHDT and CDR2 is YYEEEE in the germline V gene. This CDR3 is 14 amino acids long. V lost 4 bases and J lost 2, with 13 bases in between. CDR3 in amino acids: CASSANTGTYEQYF. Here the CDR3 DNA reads TGTGCCAGCAGCGCAAATACAGGGACCTACGAGCAGTACTTC.

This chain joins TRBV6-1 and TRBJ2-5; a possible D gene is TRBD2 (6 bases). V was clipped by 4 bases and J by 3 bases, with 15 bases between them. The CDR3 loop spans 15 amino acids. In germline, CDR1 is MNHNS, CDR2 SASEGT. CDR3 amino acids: CASSGGPGGKETQYF. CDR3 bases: TGTGCCAGCAGTGGGGGCCCCGGAGGGAAAGAGACCCAGTACTTC.

DNA for the CDR3: TGTGCCAGCAGCCCCCGGCTTGAGACGACTGGAGGGGAGACCCAGTACTTC. Translation: CASSPRLETTGGETQYF. This sequence joins TRBV9 and TRBJ2-5; perhaps TRBD2 as D (6 bases). The CDR3 sequence is 17 residues long. Germline-derived CDR1 and CDR2 are SGDLS and YYNGEE. Trimming left V 4 bases short and J 5 bases short, with 24 bases between.

The CDR3 spells CASSPMVVLFTDTQYF. CDR3 bases: TGCGCCAGCAGCCCCATGGTCGTCCTATTCACAGATACGCAGTATTTT. The rearrangement links TRBV4-1 to TRBJ2-3; the D is unclear. The CDR3 loop spans 16 amino acids. V lost 4 bases to trimming and J lost 2 bases, with 16 bases between them. The germline gives CDR1 MGHRA, CDR2 YSYEKL.

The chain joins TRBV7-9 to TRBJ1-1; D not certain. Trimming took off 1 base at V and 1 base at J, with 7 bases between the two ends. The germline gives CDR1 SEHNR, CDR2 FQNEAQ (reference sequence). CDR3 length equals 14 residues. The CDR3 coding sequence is TGTGCCAGCAGCTTAGTTCTCGGGAACACTGAAGCTTTCTTT. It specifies CASSLVLGNTEAFF.

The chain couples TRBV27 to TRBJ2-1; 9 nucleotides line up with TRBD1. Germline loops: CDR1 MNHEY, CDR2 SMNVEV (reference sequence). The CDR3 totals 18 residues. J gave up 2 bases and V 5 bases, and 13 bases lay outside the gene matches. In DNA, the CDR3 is TGTGCCAGCAGTACCCGAATTCGACAGGGGGTACCCTACAATGAGCAGTTCTTC. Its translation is CASSTRIRQGVPYNEQFF.

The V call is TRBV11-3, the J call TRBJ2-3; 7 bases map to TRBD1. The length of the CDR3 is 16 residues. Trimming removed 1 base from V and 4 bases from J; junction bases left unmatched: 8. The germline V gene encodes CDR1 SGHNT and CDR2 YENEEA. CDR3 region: CASSLGVDRRSDTQYF. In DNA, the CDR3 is TGTGCCAGCAGCTTAGGAGTGGACAGGAGGTCAGATACGCAGTATTTT.

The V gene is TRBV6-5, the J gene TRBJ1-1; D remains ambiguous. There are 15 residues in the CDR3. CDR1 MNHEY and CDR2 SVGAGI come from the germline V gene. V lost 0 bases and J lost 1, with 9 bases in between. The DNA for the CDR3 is TGTGCCAGCAGTTACTCGATAGATTCGAACACTGAAGCTTTCTTT. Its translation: CASSYSIDSNTEAFF.